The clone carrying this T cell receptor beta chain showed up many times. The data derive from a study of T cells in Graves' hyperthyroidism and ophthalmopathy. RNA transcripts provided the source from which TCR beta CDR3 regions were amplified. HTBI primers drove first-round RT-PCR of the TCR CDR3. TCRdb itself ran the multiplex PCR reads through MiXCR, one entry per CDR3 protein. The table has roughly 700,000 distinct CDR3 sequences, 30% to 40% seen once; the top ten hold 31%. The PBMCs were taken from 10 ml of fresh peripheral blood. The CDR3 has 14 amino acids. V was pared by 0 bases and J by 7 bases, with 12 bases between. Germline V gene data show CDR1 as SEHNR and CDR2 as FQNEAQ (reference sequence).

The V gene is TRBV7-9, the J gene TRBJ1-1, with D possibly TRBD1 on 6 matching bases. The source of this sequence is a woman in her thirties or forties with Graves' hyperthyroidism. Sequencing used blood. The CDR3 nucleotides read TGTGCCAGCAGCTTAGCGAACAGGGAAGGTGAAGCTTTCTTT. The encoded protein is CASSLANREGEAFF.